These 10 T cell receptor beta chains share one sample of origin, sequenced in a study of cytomegalovirus exposure and HLA in healthy donors. Sequenced by immunoSEQ multiplex PCR; TCRdb stores in-frame clones only, minus some. The sample holds roughly 58,000 clones, 75% to 95% seen once. Sequenced input: PBMCs. The source is a man aged 18 to 30 in good health and CMV-seronegative.

CDR3 region: CSVERELYNEQFF. CDR3 DNA: TGCAGCGTTGAGCGGGAGCTCTACAATGAGCAGTTCTTC. V gene TRBV29-1 combines with J gene TRBJ2-1; 7 nucleotides agree with TRBD2. Looked up from germline, CDR1 is SQVTM and CDR2 is ANQGSEA. V lost 3 bases and J lost 3; bases outside the gene matches: 2. This CDR3 has 13 amino acids.

This clone has only one observation. The chain recombines TRBV28 with TRBJ1-5, with 11 bases fitting TRBD1. The CDR3 sequence is 19 residues long. The V and J ends lost 4 bases and 0 bases, in that order; junction bases with no gene match: 11. Germline lookup yields CDR1 MDHEN and CDR2 SYDVKM. This CDR3 reads CASSSLGQGEDYSNQPQHF. The DNA for the CDR3 is TGTGCCAGCAGTTCCCTGGGACAGGGGGAGGACTATAGCAATCAGCCCCAGCATTTT.

This sequence joins TRBV28 and TRBJ2-7; D is possibly TRBD1 (6 bases). CDR1 is MDHEN, CDR2 SYDVKM, per germline. Trimming removed 7 bases from V and 10 bases from J, with 20 bases in between. The CDR3 is 13 residues long. Written as DNA, the CDR3 is TGTGCCAGCACCACGGGGAACAGGGTCTTACAGTACTTC. Translation gives CASTTGNRVLQYF. The full variable domain, in which reference TRBV28 and TRBJ2-7 provide the parts outside the CDR3, is DVKVTQSSRYLVKRTGEKVFLECVQDMDHENMFWYRQDPGLGLRLIYFSYDVKMKEKGDIPEGYSVSREKKERFSLILESASTNQTSMYLCASTTGNRVLQYFGPGTRLTVT.

Here the CDR3 reads CASSSPDEQYF. DNA of the CDR3: TGTGCCAGCAGTTCCCCGGACGAGCAGTACTTC. The gene calls are TRBV28 and TRBJ2-7; D is undetermined. Germline CDR1 and CDR2: MDHEN and SYDVKM. Trimming pared 4 bases from V and 5 bases from J, leaving 6 bases between. The CDR3 spans 11 residues.

V is TRBV29-1 and J is TRBJ2-3; D remains ambiguous. V dropped 7 bases and J dropped 0 bases, with 8 bases sitting between them. The length of the CDR3 is 12 residues. The germline gives CDR1 SQVTM, CDR2 ANQGSEA. CDR3 nucleotides: TGCAGCGGAACTGCTAGCACAGATACGCAGTATTTT. Translating gives CSGTASTDTQYF.

This clone was counted between two and nine times. CDR3 DNA: TGTGCCAACAAGGGACAACCTAACACTGAAGCTTTCTTT. Translation: CANKGQPNTEAFF. V is TRBV2 and J is TRBJ1-1, with D tentatively TRBD1 (6 bases). The CDR3 runs to 13 residues. Deletions cut 10 bases from V and 2 bases from J, with 14 bases between. Per germline, CDR1 SNHLY and CDR2 FYNNEI.

The genes are TRBV7-9 and TRBJ2-5; D is perhaps TRBD2 (5 bases). This CDR3 is 15 amino acids long. The germline gives CDR1 SEHNR, CDR2 FQNEAQ (reference sequence). The ends were cut back, 2 bases at V and 1 base at J, with 11 bases in the middle. Here the CDR3 DNA reads TGTGCCAGCAGCTTATCAGCGGCCAGCCAAGAGACCCAGTACTTC. Its protein product is CASSLSAASQETQYF.

In the case of this clone: Distinct nucleotide sequences in the sample also encode this CDR3. In DNA form, the CDR3 reads TGTGCCAGCAGTGAAGCCGGGGGGACCTACAATGAGCAGTTCTTC. This sequence encodes CASSEAGGTYNEQFF. This chain uses TRBV2 with TRBJ2-1; TRBD2 agrees at 7 bases. Trimming removed 0 bases from V and 2 bases from J; junction bases left unmatched: 1. Germline V gene lookup returns CDR1 SNHLY and CDR2 FYNNEI. The CDR3 covers 15 residues.

The V and J genes are TRBV2 and TRBJ1-3, with 9 bases fitting TRBD1. The germline CDR1 and CDR2 sequences are SNHLY and FYNNEI. The CDR3 is 14 residues long. Trimming removed 6 bases from V and 4 bases from J; junction bases left unmatched: 4. The CDR3 coding sequence is TGTGCCAGCAGGCAAGACAGGGGGGGAAACACCATATATTTT. Amino acids: CASRQDRGGNTIYF.

V and J are TRBV11-1 and TRBJ2-3; D is perhaps TRBD2 (6 bases). CDR1 is SGHAT, CDR2 FQDESV, per germline (reference sequence). The CDR3 runs 16 residues. Between the trimmed V and J ends, which lost 1 base and 2 bases, there was a span of 13 bases. CDR3 sequence (DNA): TGTGCCAGCAGCTTAGGAGGCCCGGGGGACACAGATACGCAGTATTTT. Its translation is CASSLGGPGDTDTQYF. Full variable domain (outside the CDR3, taken from reference TRBV11-1 and TRBJ2-3): EAEVAQSPRYKITEKSQAVAFWCDPISGHATLYWYRQILGQGPELLVQFQDESVVDDSQLPKDRFSAERLKGVDSTLKIQPAELGDSAMYLCASSLGGPGDTDTQYFGPGTRLTVL.